What follows are 20 T cell receptor beta chains derived from one specimen sequenced in a study of T cell repertoires in cytomegalovirus infection. TCRdb analysed the reads with MiXCR anew, one entry per CDR3 protein. This sample carries 250,000 or so distinct CDR3 sequences, 9.1% of them seen once, and the ten largest clones take more than 13%. Source material: PBMCs. These receptors originate from a human donor in good health (CMV status not recorded). Some clones in this sample may be carry-over from other donors' samples.

The table lists this clonotype with a few counts. The CDR3 sequence: CAISQLAGGDIQYF. In DNA, the CDR3 is TGTGCCATCAGCCAACTAGCGGGAGGAGACATTCAGTACTTC. The rearrangement links TRBV10-3 to TRBJ2-4; 12 bases are a match to TRBD2. Germline V lookup: CDR1 ENHRY, CDR2 SYGVKD. The CDR3 sequence is 14 residues long. The J segment lost 8 bases and the V segment lost 6 bases, leaving 5 bases of the junction unmatched.

The chain employs TRBV19 and TRBJ2-1; 12 bases match TRBD2. Germline lookup yields CDR1 LNHDA and CDR2 SQIVND (reference sequence). V shed 2 bases, J shed 10 bases, and the junction held 6 bases outside the gene matches. CDR3 length: 15 residues. The CDR3 DNA sequence: TGTGCCAGTAGTATACGGTCTAGCGGGGGGGAAGAGCAGTTCTTC. This gives the protein CASSIRSSGGEEQFF.

This clonotype was detected many times. Written as DNA, the CDR3 is TGTGCCATCAGTGAGTCGGGTAGCTCCTACGAGCAGTACTTC. It specifies CAISESGSSYEQYF. V usage is TRBV10-3 and J usage is TRBJ2-7; D remains ambiguous. The V gene lost 0 bases and the J gene lost 0 bases, with 6 bases spanning the gap. There are 14 residues in the CDR3. The germline V gene has CDR1 ENHRY and CDR2 SYGVKD.

This clonotype was counted ten times or more. The V call is TRBV6-1, the J call TRBJ1-1; D not certain. The CDR3 contains 13 residues. In germline, CDR1 is MNHNS, CDR2 SASEGT. Between the trimmed V and J ends, which lost 4 bases and 1 base, there was a span of 7 bases. The CDR3 DNA is TGTGCCAGCAGTGCCAAGGGGAACACTGAAGCTTTCTTT. This sequence encodes CASSAKGNTEAFF.

This clonotype has a count of ten or more. The chain uses TRBV18 and TRBJ2-5; D is unresolved. The V gene lost 2 bases and the J gene lost 5 bases, with 3 bases spanning the gap. From germline, CDR1 is KGHSH and CDR2 LQKENI. CDR3 length: 11 amino acids. CDR3 residues: CASSPRETQYF. For the CDR3, the DNA is TGTGCCAGCTCACCAAGGGAGACCCAGTACTTC.

This clonotype was counted ten times or more. This chain links TRBV6-5 with TRBJ1-3; 7 bases line up with TRBD1. Germline CDR1 and CDR2: MNHEY and SVGAGI. V shed 8 bases and J 4 bases; nucleotides not matched to a gene: 5. The CDR3 extends over 13 amino acids. The CDR3 DNA sequence: TGTGCCAGCCGAACAGGGGCCGGAAACACCATATATTTT. Translation: CASRTGAGNTIYF.

This clonotype was recorded many times. The chain uses TRBV7-2 and TRBJ2-2, with D hard to call. The CDR3 contains 12 residues. CDR1 SGHTA and CDR2 FQGNSA come from the germline V gene. V was clipped by 2 bases and J by 6 bases, with 4 bases between them. The CDR3 nucleotides read TGTGCCAGCAGCTTATCCTCCGGGGAGCTGTTTTTT. Translated, it gives CASSLSSGELFF.

V is TRBV28 and J is TRBJ2-7; no reliable D call. Per germline, CDR1 MDHEN and CDR2 SYDVKM. The CDR3 runs 15 residues. V was clipped by 5 bases and J by 0 bases, with 14 bases between them. The CDR3 nucleotides read TGTGCCAGCAGTCCGACTCAACACCCCTCCTACGAGCAGTACTTC. Translation: CASSPTQHPSYEQYF. The whole variable domain, remainder taken from reference TRBV28 and TRBJ2-7, is DVKVTQSSRYLVKRTGEKVFLECVQDMDHENMFWYRQDPGLGLRLIYFSYDVKMKEKGDIPEGYSVSREKKERFSLILESASTNQTSMYLCASSPTQHPSYEQYFGPGTRLTVT.

This clonotype has ten or more counts. This chain connects TRBV7-2 to TRBJ1-4, with D unclear. The CDR3 sequence is 15 residues long. Germline-derived CDR1 and CDR2 are SGHTA and FQGNSA. Trimming shortened V by 5 bases and J by 5 bases, and 15 bases separated the two germline ends. The chain's CDR3 is CASSHFRGQNEKLFF. The CDR3 DNA follows: TGTGCCAGCAGCCATTTCCGGGGTCAGAATGAAAAACTGTTTTTT.

In its sample, this clonotype was seen many times. V gene TRBV15 combines with J gene TRBJ2-7; D uncertain. V lost 1 base, J lost 0 bases, and 7 bases lay in between. CDR3 size: 14 residues. Germline lookup yields CDR1 LNHNV and CDR2 YYDKDF (reference sequence). Here the CDR3 DNA reads TGTGCCACCAGCAGAGGCCACACCTCCTACGAGCAGTACTTC. It yields the protein CATSRGHTSYEQYF.

This clonotype was counted ten times or more. The chain links TRBV7-2 to TRBJ2-7, with TRBD1 as a possible D gene (6 bases). V shed 3 bases and J shed 7 bases, with 10 bases lying between them. Germline V gives CDR1 SGHTA, CDR2 FQGNSA. CDR3 length: 12 residues. CDR3 DNA sequence: TGTGCCAGCAGCTTCAGGGGTTCTGAGCAGTACTTC. This translates into CASSFRGSEQYF. Full variable domain (rest looked up from reference TRBV7-2 and TRBJ2-7): GAGVSQSPSNKVTEKGKDVELRCDPISGHTALYWYRQSLGQGLEFLIYFQGNSAPDKSGLPSDRFSAERTGGSVSTLTIQRTQQEDSAVYLCASSFRGSEQYFGPGTRLTVT.

This clonotype appeared many times. In nucleotides, the CDR3 is TGTGCCAGCAGACTTAGGAGACAGGGGTCCGGGGAGCTGTTTTTT. Amino acids: CASRLRRQGSGELFF. This chain uses TRBV27 with TRBJ2-2; 8 nucleotides align to TRBD1. V lost 6 bases, J lost 6 bases, and 9 bases stayed unmatched. The CDR3 spans 15 residues. The germline V gene encodes CDR1 MNHEY and CDR2 SMNVEV (reference sequence).

In this sample, this clonotype turned up many times. The gene calls are TRBV28 and TRBJ1-1; D not resolved. This CDR3 is 12 amino acids long. Germline V lookup: CDR1 MDHEN, CDR2 SYDVKM. The V and J ends lost 4 bases and 8 bases respectively, with 11 bases between them. The CDR3 protein is CASSYDVREAFF. The CDR3 DNA reads as TGTGCCAGCAGTTATGACGTACGAGAAGCTTTCTTT.

This clonotype has a count of ten or more. The chain joins TRBV7-2 to TRBJ1-1; D ambiguous. Per germline, CDR1 SGHTA and CDR2 FQGNSA. The CDR3 is made up of 13 amino acids. Deletions cut 2 bases from V and 4 bases from J, with 8 bases between. CDR3 nucleotide sequence: TGTGCCAGCAGCTTATACGGGAGCACTGAAGCTTTCTTT. Amino acids: CASSLYGSTEAFF.

The V gene is TRBV28, the J gene TRBJ2-5, with 16 bases that match TRBD2. V gave up 5 bases and J gave up 7 bases; unmatched junction bases: 7. The germline gives CDR1 MDHEN, CDR2 SYDVKM. The CDR3 is 16 amino acids. CDR3 residues: CASSLGTSGGAGTQYF. The DNA of the CDR3 is TGTGCCAGCAGTCTAGGGACTAGCGGGGGGGCAGGGACCCAGTACTTC.

This sequence joins TRBV7-2 and TRBJ1-2; TRBD1 agrees at 12 bases. The germline gives CDR1 SGHTA, CDR2 FQGNSA. This CDR3 has 15 amino acids. The trim removed 6 bases at V and 5 bases at J, leaving 7 bases unmatched. CDR3 bases: TGTGCCAGCAGTCCGGGACAGGGGGCCTCTTATGGCTACACCTTC. Amino acid sequence: CASSPGQGASYGYTF.

The chain employs TRBV10-3 and TRBJ1-6; 7 bases fit TRBD1. With 1 base clipped from V and 6 bases from J, the junction kept 3 bases outside the gene matches. The CDR3 loop spans 15 amino acids. CDR1 is ENHRY, CDR2 SYGVKD, per germline. The CDR3 region has the DNA TGTGCCATCAGTGAGTTGACAGGGAGTAATTCACCCCTCCACTTT. It encodes CAISELTGSNSPLHF.

This clonotype was detected many times. This chain joins TRBV19 and TRBJ1-1; no firm D call. V lost 7 bases, J lost 4 bases, and 13 bases lay in between. CDR3 size: 13 residues. CDR1 and CDR2 from the germline V gene are LNHDA and SQIVND (reference sequence). This CDR3 reads CASTKRVATEAFF. The DNA of the CDR3 is TGTGCCAGTACCAAGAGGGTCGCCACTGAAGCTTTCTTT.

Ten or more counts support this clonotype. This rearrangement joins TRBV20-1 to TRBJ2-6; D ambiguous. The V gene's germline CDR1 is DFQATT and CDR2 SNEGSKA (reference sequence). The CDR3 totals 12 residues. The germline V and J ends were trimmed by 6 bases and 3 bases, with 6 bases remaining between them. This chain's CDR3 is CSAALGANVLTF. The CDR3 region has the DNA TGCAGTGCGGCCCTTGGGGCCAACGTCCTGACTTTC.

This clonotype was recorded many times. The rearrangement uses TRBV7-2 and TRBJ1-4; weak D call: TRBD1 (6 bases). The CDR3 contains 14 residues. V lost 4 bases and J lost 4, with 10 bases in between. Germline values: CDR1 SGHTA, CDR2 FQGNSA. The DNA for the CDR3 is TGTGCCAGCAGCTCAGGACAGTATAATGAAAAACTGTTTTTT. This codes for CASSSGQYNEKLFF.